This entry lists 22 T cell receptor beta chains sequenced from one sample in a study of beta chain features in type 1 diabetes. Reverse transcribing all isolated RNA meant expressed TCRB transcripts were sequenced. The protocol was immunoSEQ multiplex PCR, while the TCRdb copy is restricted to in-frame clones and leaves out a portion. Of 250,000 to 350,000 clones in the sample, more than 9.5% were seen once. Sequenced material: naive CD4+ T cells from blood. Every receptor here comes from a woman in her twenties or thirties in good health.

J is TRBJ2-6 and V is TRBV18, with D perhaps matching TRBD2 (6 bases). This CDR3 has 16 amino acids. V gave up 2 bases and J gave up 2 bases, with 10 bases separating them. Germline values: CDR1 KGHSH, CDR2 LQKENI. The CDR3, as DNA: TGTGCCAGCTCACCAATGTCGGGGGCTGGGGCCAACGTCCTGACTTTC. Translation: CASSPMSGAGANVLTF.

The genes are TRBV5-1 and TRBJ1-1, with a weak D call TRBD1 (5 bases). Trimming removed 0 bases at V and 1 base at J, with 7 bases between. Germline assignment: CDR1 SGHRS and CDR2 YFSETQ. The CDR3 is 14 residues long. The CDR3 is CASSLGTTNTEAFF. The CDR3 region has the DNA TGCGCCAGCAGCTTGGGGACAACGAACACTGAAGCTTTCTTT.

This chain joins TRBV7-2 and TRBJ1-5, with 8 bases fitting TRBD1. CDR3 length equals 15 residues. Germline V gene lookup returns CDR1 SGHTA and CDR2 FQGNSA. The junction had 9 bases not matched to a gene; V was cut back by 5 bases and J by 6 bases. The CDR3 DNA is TGTGCCAGCAGCCCACACCAGGGGGCCATTCAGCCCCAGCATTTT. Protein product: CASSPHQGAIQPQHF.

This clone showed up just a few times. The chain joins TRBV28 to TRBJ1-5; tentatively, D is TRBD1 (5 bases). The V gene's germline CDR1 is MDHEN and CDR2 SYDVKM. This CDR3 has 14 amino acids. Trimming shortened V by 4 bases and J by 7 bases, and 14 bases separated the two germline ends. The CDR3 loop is CASSSGDGAQPQHF. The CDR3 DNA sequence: TGTGCCAGCAGTTCGGGGGATGGAGCCCAGCCCCAGCATTTT.

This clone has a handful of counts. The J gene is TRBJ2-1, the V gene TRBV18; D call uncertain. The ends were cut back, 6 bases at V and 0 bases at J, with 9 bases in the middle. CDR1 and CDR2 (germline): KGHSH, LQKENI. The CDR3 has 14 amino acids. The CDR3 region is CASSTDVSYNEQFF. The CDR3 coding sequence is TGTGCCAGCTCCACTGATGTCTCCTACAATGAGCAGTTCTTC.

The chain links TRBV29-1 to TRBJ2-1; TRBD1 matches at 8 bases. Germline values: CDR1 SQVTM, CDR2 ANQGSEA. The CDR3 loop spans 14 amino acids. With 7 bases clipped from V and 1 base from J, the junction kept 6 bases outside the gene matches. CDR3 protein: CSGAQGASYNEQFF. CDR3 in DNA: TGCAGCGGGGCCCAGGGGGCTTCCTACAATGAGCAGTTCTTC.

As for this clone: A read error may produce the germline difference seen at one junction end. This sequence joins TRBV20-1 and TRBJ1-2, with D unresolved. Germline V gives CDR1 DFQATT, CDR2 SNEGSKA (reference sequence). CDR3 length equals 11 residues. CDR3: CSAPGNYGYIF. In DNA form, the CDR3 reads TGCAGTGCTCCCGGCAACTATGGCTACATCTTC.

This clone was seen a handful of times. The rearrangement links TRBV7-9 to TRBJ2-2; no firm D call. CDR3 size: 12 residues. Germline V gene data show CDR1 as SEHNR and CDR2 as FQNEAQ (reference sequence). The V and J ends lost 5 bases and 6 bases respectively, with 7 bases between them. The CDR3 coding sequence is TGTGCCAGCAGCCCTCCCGCCGGGGAGCTGTTTTTT. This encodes CASSPPAGELFF.

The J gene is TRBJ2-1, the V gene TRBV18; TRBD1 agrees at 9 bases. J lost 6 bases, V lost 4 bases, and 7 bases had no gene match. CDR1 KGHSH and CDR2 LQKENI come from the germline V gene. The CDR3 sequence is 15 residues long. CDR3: CASSRSQGAGNEQFF. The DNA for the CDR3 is TGTGCCAGCTCACGATCACAGGGGGCAGGCAATGAGCAGTTCTTC. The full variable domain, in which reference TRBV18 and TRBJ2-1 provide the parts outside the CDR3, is NAGVMQNPRHLVRRRGQEARLRCSPMKGHSHVYWYRQLPEEGLKFMVYLQKENIIDESGMPKERFSAEFPKEGPSILRIQQVVRGDSAAYFCASSRSQGAGNEQFFGPGTRLTVL.

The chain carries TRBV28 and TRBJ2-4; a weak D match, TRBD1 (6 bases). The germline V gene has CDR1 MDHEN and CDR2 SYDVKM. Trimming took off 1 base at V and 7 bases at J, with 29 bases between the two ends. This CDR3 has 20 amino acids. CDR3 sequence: CASSLSPSRGGRHGGNIQYF. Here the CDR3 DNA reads TGTGCCAGCAGTTTATCCCCCTCCCGTGGGGGCCGTCACGGTGGTAACATTCAGTACTTC.

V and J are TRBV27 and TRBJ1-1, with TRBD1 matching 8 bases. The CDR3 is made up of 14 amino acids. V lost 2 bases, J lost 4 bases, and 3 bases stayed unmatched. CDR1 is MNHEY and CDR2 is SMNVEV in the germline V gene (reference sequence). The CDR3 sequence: CASSLLQGVTEAFF. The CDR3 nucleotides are TGTGCCAGCAGTTTACTACAGGGGGTCACTGAAGCTTTCTTT.

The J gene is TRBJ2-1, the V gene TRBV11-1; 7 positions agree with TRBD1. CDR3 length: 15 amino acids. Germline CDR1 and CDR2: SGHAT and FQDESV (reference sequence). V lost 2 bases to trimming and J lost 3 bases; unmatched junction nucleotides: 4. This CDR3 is CASSLFQGVYNEQFF. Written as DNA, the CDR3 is TGTGCCAGCAGCTTATTCCAGGGGGTCTACAATGAGCAGTTCTTC.

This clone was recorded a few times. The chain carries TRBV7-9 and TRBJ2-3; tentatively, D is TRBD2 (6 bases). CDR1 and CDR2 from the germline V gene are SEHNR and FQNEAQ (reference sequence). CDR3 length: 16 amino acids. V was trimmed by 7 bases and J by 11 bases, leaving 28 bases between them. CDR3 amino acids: CASNSLRRGPDTQQYF. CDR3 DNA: TGTGCCAGCAACAGCTTGCGGCGGGGCCCAGATACACAGCAGTATTTT. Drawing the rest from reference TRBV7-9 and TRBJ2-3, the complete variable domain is DTGVSQNPRHKITKRGQNVTFRCDPISEHNRLYWYRQTLGQGPEFLTYFQNEAQLEKSRLLSDRFSAERPKGSFSTLEIQRTEQGDSAMYLCASNSLRRGPDTQQYFGPGTRLTVL.

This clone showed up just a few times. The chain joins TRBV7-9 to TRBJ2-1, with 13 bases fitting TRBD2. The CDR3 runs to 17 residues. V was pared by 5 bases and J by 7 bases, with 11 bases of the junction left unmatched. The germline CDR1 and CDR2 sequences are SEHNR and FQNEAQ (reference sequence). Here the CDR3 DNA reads TGTGCCAGCAGCCCCGGACTAGCGGGAGTGGGAAGGAATGAGCAGTTCTTC. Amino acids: CASSPGLAGVGRNEQFF.

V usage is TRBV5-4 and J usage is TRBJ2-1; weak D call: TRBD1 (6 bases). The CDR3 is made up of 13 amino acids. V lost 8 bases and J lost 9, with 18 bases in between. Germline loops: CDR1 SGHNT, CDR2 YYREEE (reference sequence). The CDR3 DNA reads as TGTGCCAGTGCTCTCCGACAGGCAGGTGAGCAGTTCTTC. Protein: CASALRQAGEQFF.

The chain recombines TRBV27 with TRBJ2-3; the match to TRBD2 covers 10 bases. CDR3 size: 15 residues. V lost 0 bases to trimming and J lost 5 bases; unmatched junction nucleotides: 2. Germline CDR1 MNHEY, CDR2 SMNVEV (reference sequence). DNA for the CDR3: TGTGCCAGCAGTTTATCCCGGACTAGCGGAGATACGCAGTATTTT. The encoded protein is CASSLSRTSGDTQYF.

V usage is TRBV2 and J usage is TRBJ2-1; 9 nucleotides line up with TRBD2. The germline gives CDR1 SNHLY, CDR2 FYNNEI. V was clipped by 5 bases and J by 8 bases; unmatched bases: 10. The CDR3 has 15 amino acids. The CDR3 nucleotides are TGTGCCAGCAGTTTTAGCGGGAGAACGATCTATGAGCAGTTCTTC. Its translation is CASSFSGRTIYEQFF. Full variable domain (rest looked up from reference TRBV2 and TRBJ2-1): EPEVTQTPSHQVTQMGQEVILRCVPISNHLYFYWYRQILGQKVEFLVSFYNNEISEKSEIFDDQFSVERPDGSNFTLKIRSTKLEDSAMYFCASSFSGRTIYEQFFGPGTRLTVL.

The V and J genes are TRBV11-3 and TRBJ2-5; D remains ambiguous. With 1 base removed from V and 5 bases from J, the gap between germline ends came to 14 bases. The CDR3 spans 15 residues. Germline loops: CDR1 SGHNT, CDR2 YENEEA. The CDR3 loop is CASSLGSTSGETQYF. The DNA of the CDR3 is TGTGCCAGCAGCTTAGGTAGTACCTCCGGGGAGACCCAGTACTTC.

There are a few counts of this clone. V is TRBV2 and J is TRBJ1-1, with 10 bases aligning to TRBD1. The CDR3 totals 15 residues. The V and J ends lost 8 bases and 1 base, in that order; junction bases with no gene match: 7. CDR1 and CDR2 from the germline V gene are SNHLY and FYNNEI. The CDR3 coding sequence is TGTGCCAGCGAAGGACAGGGGGTGAGGAACACTGAAGCTTTCTTT. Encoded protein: CASEGQGVRNTEAFF.

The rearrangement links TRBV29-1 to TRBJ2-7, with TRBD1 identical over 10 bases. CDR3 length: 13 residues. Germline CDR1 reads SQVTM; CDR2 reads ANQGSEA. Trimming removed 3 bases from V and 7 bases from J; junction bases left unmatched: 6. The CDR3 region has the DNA TGCAGCGTTGACAGTTGGACAGGGGGGGAGCAGTACTTC. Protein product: CSVDSWTGGEQYF.

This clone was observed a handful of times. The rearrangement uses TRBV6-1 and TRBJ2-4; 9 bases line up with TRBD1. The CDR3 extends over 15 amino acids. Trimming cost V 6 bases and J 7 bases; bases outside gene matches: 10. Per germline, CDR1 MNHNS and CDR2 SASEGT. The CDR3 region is CASRPGTGIVNIQYF. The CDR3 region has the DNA TGTGCCAGCAGACCCGGGACAGGGATCGTGAACATTCAGTACTTC.

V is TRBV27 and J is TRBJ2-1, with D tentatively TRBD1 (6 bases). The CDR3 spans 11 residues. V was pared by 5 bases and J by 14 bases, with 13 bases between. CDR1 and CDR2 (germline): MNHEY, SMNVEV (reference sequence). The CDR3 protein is CASSQRDIEFF. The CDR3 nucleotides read TGTGCCAGCAGTCAAAGGGACATAGAGTTCTTC.